Each of the 28 T cell receptor beta chains below was sequenced from the same sample in a study of Ad26.COV2.S vaccination and SARS-CoV-2 variants. Assay: immunoSEQ multiplex PCR; the TCRdb copy retains only in-frame clones and omits some. The sample lists 200,000 to 300,000 clones, approximately 90% seen once, with less than 3% in the top ten. Treatment indicated: around 19 received Ad26.COV2.S at low or high dose, single or two shots; a few received placebo; per-sample allocation not given. Collection of the samples took place on day 63 after the first injection of vaccine or placebo. This specimen was peripheral blood, taken in a trial of Ad26.COV2.S vaccine versus placebo. The receptors stem from a person aged 18 to 65 who received the Ad26.COV2.S COVID-19 vaccine or a placebo.

The CDR3 loop reads CASSEVPPRGYQPQHF. The CDR3 nucleotides read TGTGCCAGCAGTGAAGTTCCACCGCGAGGTTATCAGCCCCAGCATTTT. The chain joins TRBV2 to TRBJ1-5; D gene uncertain. CDR1 and CDR2 from the germline V gene are SNHLY and FYNNEI. V lost 1 base and J lost 5, with 15 bases in between. The CDR3 runs 16 residues.

The chain carries TRBV12-5 and TRBJ1-1; D remains unclear. The CDR3 extends over 13 amino acids. V lost 5 bases to trimming and J lost 10 bases, with 17 bases between them. Germline assignment: CDR1 LGHNT and CDR2 FRNRAP. DNA of the CDR3: TGTGCTAGTGGTCGCTCGGGAACGGCTGGAGCTTTCTTT. This encodes CASGRSGTAGAFF.

This clone showed up just once. V gene TRBV5-8 combines with J gene TRBJ2-5; tentatively, D is TRBD1 (6 bases). Germline V lookup: CDR1 SGHTS, CDR2 YDEGEE. The ends were cut back, 8 bases at V and 1 base at J, with 21 bases in the middle. The CDR3 has 16 amino acids. DNA of the CDR3: TGTGCCAGTGCAGAGGGACAAGGCCGAGTCCAAGAGACCCAGTACTTC. This translates into CASAEGQGRVQETQYF.

J is TRBJ1-5 and V is TRBV3-1 (or the pseudogene TRBV3-2), with D possibly matching TRBD1 (6 bases). The CDR3 consists of 16 residues. The V and J ends lost 1 base and 4 bases respectively, with 14 bases between them. Germline V gene lookup returns CDR1 LGHDT and CDR2 YNNKEL (reference sequence). The CDR3 loop is CASSQASLQGNQPQHF. CDR3 sequence (DNA): TGTGCCAGCAGCCAAGCTTCCTTACAGGGTAATCAGCCCCAGCATTTT.

V gene TRBV4-2 combines with J gene TRBJ1-1; 10 nucleotides agree with TRBD1. There are 16 residues in the CDR3. The V and J ends lost 1 base and 5 bases, in that order; junction bases with no gene match: 7. The germline CDR1 and CDR2 sequences are LGHNA and YNFKEQ. Written as DNA, the CDR3 is TGTGCCAGCAGCCAAGGTGGACAGGGGGTTTGGACTGAAGCTTTCTTT. It translates to CASSQGGQGVWTEAFF.

CDR3 DNA: TGCGCCAGCAGCCATGAACCTAGCGGGAGAGGGGTGCAAGAGACCCAGTACTTC. Translation: CASSHEPSGRGVQETQYF. This chain joins TRBV4-3 and TRBJ2-5; 10 bases align to TRBD2. The CDR3 contains 18 residues. Per the germline V gene, CDR1 is LGHNA and CDR2 is YSLEER. With 3 bases clipped from V and 2 bases from J, the junction kept 12 bases outside the gene matches.

This chain uses TRBV12-5 with TRBJ2-1; TRBD2 is a possible D gene (6 bases). V was shortened by 3 bases and J by 5 bases, with 20 bases between the two germline ends. Germline-derived CDR1 and CDR2 are LGHNT and FRNRAP. The CDR3 is 17 residues long. CDR3 residues: CASGFGFGGTGDNEQFF. CDR3 DNA sequence: TGTGCTAGTGGTTTTGGCTTCGGGGGAACGGGCGACAATGAGCAGTTCTTC. Variable domain in full (rest from reference TRBV12-5 and TRBJ2-1): DARVTQTPRHKVTEMGQEVTMRCQPILGHNTVFWYRQTMMQGLELLAYFRNRAPLDDSGMPKDRFSAEMPDATLATLKIQPSEPRDSAVYFCASGFGFGGTGDNEQFFGPGTRLTVL.

The genes are TRBV6-5 and TRBJ1-4, with TRBD1 matching over 8 bases. J lost 8 bases, V lost 6 bases, and 8 bases had no gene match. CDR1 is MNHEY and CDR2 is SVGAGI in the germline V gene. This CDR3 comprises 14 residues. CDR3 sequence: CASRQGALQEKLFF. The CDR3 nucleotides are TGTGCCAGCAGGCAGGGGGCGCTTCAGGAAAAACTGTTTTTT.

The rearrangement uses TRBV6-1 and TRBJ2-7; D uncertain. The germline V gene has CDR1 MNHNS and CDR2 SASEGT. The CDR3 is 17 residues long. The V end was cut by 2 bases, the J end by 5 bases, with 22 bases between. The CDR3 region is CASSELVRGPRGHEQYF. The CDR3 bases are TGTGCCAGCAGTGAATTGGTGCGTGGGCCAAGAGGTCACGAGCAGTACTTC.

CDR3 sequence: CASSPKPGQVYGYTF. As DNA, the CDR3 is TGTGCCAGCAGTCCTAAACCGGGACAGGTCTATGGCTACACCTTC. V usage is TRBV6-5 and J usage is TRBJ1-2, with TRBD1 identical over 8 bases. CDR1 MNHEY and CDR2 SVGAGI come from the germline V gene. CDR3 length equals 15 residues. V trimming: 5 bases; J trimming: 4 bases; junction bases outside the gene matches: 9.

The chain combines TRBV4-3 with TRBJ1-5; D gene unclear. Trimming removed 0 bases from V and 7 bases from J, with 7 bases in between. Per the germline V gene, CDR1 is LGHNA and CDR2 is YSLEER. The CDR3 loop spans 13 amino acids. CDR3 in DNA: TGCGCCAGCAGCCAAGAGTATCAGCAGCCCCAGCATTTT. It is translated as CASSQEYQQPQHF.

This chain joins TRBV2 and TRBJ2-5; D may be TRBD1 or TRBD2 (6 bases each). Germline V gene lookup returns CDR1 SNHLY and CDR2 FYNNEI. V lost 6 bases and J 9 bases, leaving 23 bases between the germline ends. The CDR3 is 15 residues long. CDR3 region: CASSDTGAGPRAQYF. The CDR3 region has the DNA TGTGCCAGCAGCGATACGGGGGCCGGCCCCAGGGCCCAGTACTTC.

The chain recombines TRBV5-4 with TRBJ2-7; 12 bases map to TRBD2. Germline V CDR1 and CDR2: SGHNT, YYREEE (reference sequence). The CDR3 spans 16 residues. Germline trimming cut 0 bases from V and 4 bases from J; bases unmatched to any gene: 5. CDR3 DNA: TGTGCCAGCAGCTTGGGGACTAGCGGGGTAGGGTACGAGCAGTACTTC. The encoded protein is CASSLGTSGVGYEQYF.

The chain is built from TRBV11-2 and TRBJ2-7; 7 nucleotides line up with TRBD2. Per germline, CDR1 SGHAT and CDR2 FQNNGV. Trimming took 4 bases from V and 5 from J; bases not matched to a gene: 2. CDR3 length equals 12 residues. CDR3 in amino acids: CASSSGGDEQYV. The DNA of the CDR3 is TGTGCCAGCAGCTCGGGAGGTGACGAGCAGTACGTC.

The genes are TRBV5-1 and TRBJ2-2, with unresolved D. This CDR3 region has 13 residues. Deletions cut 0 bases from V and 6 bases from J, with 6 bases between. Germline V CDR1 and CDR2: SGHRS, YFSETQ. CDR3 sequence reads: CASSLGRAGELFF. CDR3 coding DNA: TGCGCCAGCAGCTTGGGACGGGCCGGGGAGCTGTTTTTT.

The table lists this clone with a count of one. J is TRBJ1-1 and V is TRBV20-1; D gene unclear. This CDR3 has 11 amino acids. In germline, CDR1 is DFQATT, CDR2 SNEGSKA (reference sequence). Trimming pared 4 bases from V and 2 bases from J, leaving 5 bases between. This CDR3 reads CSATANTEAFF. CDR3 bases: TGCAGTGCTACTGCAAACACTGAAGCTTTCTTT.

V is TRBV11-2 and J is TRBJ1-2, with unresolved D. Germline lookup yields CDR1 SGHAT and CDR2 FQNNGV. V was clipped by 5 bases and J by 2 bases, with 12 bases between them. The CDR3 spans 14 residues. The CDR3 sequence is CASSPYGPNYGYTF. CDR3 DNA sequence: TGTGCCAGCAGCCCCTACGGGCCCAACTATGGCTACACCTTC.

The CDR3, as DNA: TGTGCCATCAGTGAGTCGTTGATAAATAGCAATCAGCCCCAGCATTTT. Its protein product is CAISESLINSNQPQHF. The V call is TRBV10-3, the J call TRBJ1-5; no clear D. This CDR3 spans 16 amino acids. The germline CDR1 and CDR2 sequences are ENHRY and SYGVKD. V shed 0 bases and J shed 0 bases, with 9 bases lying between them.

The chain uses TRBV19 and TRBJ2-7; TRBD2 matches at 11 bases. This CDR3 contains 14 residues. Unmatched junction bases numbered 4, after V lost 8 bases and J lost 1 base. CDR1 and CDR2 from the germline V gene are LNHDA and SQIVND (reference sequence). This chain's CDR3 is CASSLAGGSYEQYV. Here the CDR3 DNA reads TGTGCCAGTTCCCTAGCGGGAGGATCCTACGAGCAGTACGTC.

The V call is TRBV6-5, the J call TRBJ1-1; D remains ambiguous. Per germline, CDR1 MNHEY and CDR2 SVGAGI. The CDR3 extends over 14 amino acids. The germline V and J ends were trimmed by 6 bases and 2 bases, with 13 bases remaining between them. CDR3 in amino acids: CASSSLTGNTEAFF. DNA for the CDR3: TGTGCCAGCAGCTCACTTACCGGAAACACTGAAGCTTTCTTT.

This rearrangement joins TRBV5-4 to TRBJ2-1, with D possibly matching TRBD2 (5 bases). V was cut by 5 bases and J by 0 bases, with 15 bases left in between. From germline, CDR1 is SGHNT and CDR2 YYREEE (reference sequence). CDR3 length: 16 residues. The CDR3 nucleotides are TGTGCCAGCAGGGAAGATTTAGCGAGCTCCTACAATGAGCAGTTCTTC. Its protein is CASREDLASSYNEQFF. Supplemented by reference TRBV5-4 and TRBJ2-1, the full variable domain reads ETGVTQSPTHLIKTRGQQVTLRCSSQSGHNTVSWYQQALGQGPQFIFQYYREEENGRGNFPPRFSGLQFPNYSSELNVNALELDDSALYLCASREDLASSYNEQFFGPGTRLTVL.

The chain recombines TRBV4-1 with TRBJ2-3, with 9 nucleotides matching TRBD1. The germline gives CDR1 MGHRA, CDR2 YSYEKL. CDR3 length equals 17 residues. The trim removed 0 bases at V and 1 base at J, leaving 5 bases unmatched. The CDR3 bases are TGCGCCAGCAGCCAAGATTACAGGACAGGGGGCACAGATACGCAGTATTTT. It is translated as CASSQDYRTGGTDTQYF.

This clone was seen only once. The V call is TRBV19, the J call TRBJ1-2; unclear D gene. CDR1 is LNHDA and CDR2 is SQIVND in the germline V gene (reference sequence). Trimming pared 6 bases from V and 3 bases from J, leaving 17 bases between. CDR3 length: 15 amino acids. The CDR3 DNA is TGTGCCAGTAGCCCTAGGACCCTCGACCACTATGGCTACACCTTC. Translation gives CASSPRTLDHYGYTF.

This clone was counted once. V is TRBV6-5 and J is TRBJ1-2, with a possible D match to TRBD1 (5 bases). CDR3 length: 15 residues. The germline V and J ends were trimmed by 6 bases and 1 base, with 15 bases remaining between them. Germline V lookup: CDR1 MNHEY, CDR2 SVGAGI. The CDR3 sequence: CASSIRGAGNYGYTF. The CDR3 nucleotides are TGTGCCAGCAGCATCCGAGGGGCCGGTAACTATGGCTACACCTTC.

J is TRBJ2-1 and V is TRBV9; the match to TRBD2 covers 9 bases. J gave up 0 bases and V 3 bases, and 16 bases lay outside the gene matches. Germline CDR1 SGDLS, CDR2 YYNGEE. This CDR3 has 20 amino acids. The CDR3 here is CASSAPGAGTSGRSYNEQFF. The CDR3 DNA reads TGTGCCAGCAGCGCCCCAGGGGCGGGAACTAGCGGGCGCTCCTACAATGAGCAGTTCTTC. Variable domain in full (rest from reference TRBV9 and TRBJ2-1): DSGVTQTPKHLITATGQRVTLRCSPRSGDLSVYWYQQSLDQGLQFLIQYYNGEERAKGNILERFSAQQFPDLHSELNLSSLELGDSALYFCASSAPGAGTSGRSYNEQFFGPGTRLTVL.

The rearrangement joins TRBV4-3 to TRBJ2-7; the match to TRBD1 covers 7 bases. V was clipped by 0 bases and J by 1 base; unmatched bases: 6. CDR3 size: 16 residues. Germline V CDR1 and CDR2: LGHNA, YSLEER. CDR3 in amino acids: CASSQEVGQPSYEQYF. CDR3 sequence (DNA): TGCGCCAGCAGCCAAGAGGTGGGACAGCCTTCCTACGAGCAGTACTTC.

This clone was counted a few times. V is TRBV6-4 and J is TRBJ2-1, with a weak D call TRBD1 (6 bases). Germline lookup yields CDR1 MRHNA and CDR2 SNTAGT. This CDR3 spans 15 amino acids. V lost 2 bases and J lost 1, with 9 bases in between. CDR3 region: CASSDDRTSYNEQFF. The DNA for the CDR3 is TGTGCCAGCAGTGACGACAGGACTTCCTACAATGAGCAGTTCTTC.

The V call is TRBV6-4, the J call TRBJ2-6; 7 bases are shared with TRBD1. The CDR3 length is 17 residues. Unmatched junction bases numbered 5, after V lost 3 bases and J lost 0 bases. CDR1 and CDR2 from the germline V gene are MRHNA and SNTAGT. CDR3 protein: CASSETGTVSGANVLTF. DNA of the CDR3: TGTGCCAGCAGTGAGACAGGGACCGTCTCTGGGGCCAACGTCCTGACTTTC.